The 15 T cell receptor beta chains listed next were all sequenced from one sample in a study of T-cell reconstitution after alpha-beta-depleted transplantation in children. Unique molecular identifiers were used to barcode this TCRbeta library. TCRdb processed the PCR reads anew with MiXCR; each CDR3 protein has one entry. The profile shows 150,000 to 250,000 distinct CDR3 sequences, about 15% of them singletons. The material was PBMCs from the stem cell graft donor, obtained from the stem cell graft. The receptors shown here come from a human donor who donated a stem cell graft to a child with acute lymphoblastic leukemia.

This clonotype was observed at least ten times. The chain uses TRBV5-1 and TRBJ2-5; perhaps TRBD2 as D (5 bases). CDR1 is SGHRS and CDR2 is YFSETQ in the germline V gene. The CDR3 runs 15 residues. Trimming took 0 bases from V and 9 from J, leaving 18 bases between them. CDR3 DNA sequence: TGCGCCAGCAGCTTGGACGGACGCCCCTCAGCGGCCCAGTACTTC. This translates into CASSLDGRPSAAQYF.

This clonotype came up many times. The chain joins TRBV12-3 or TRBV12-4 to TRBJ2-7, with D perhaps TRBD2 (5 bases). Trimming stripped 1 base from V and 5 bases from J, with 6 bases between. The CDR3 loop spans 12 amino acids. The CDR3 is CASSLGGDEQYF. CDR3 in DNA: TGTGCCAGCAGTTTAGGGGGAGACGAGCAGTACTTC.

Concerning this clonotype itself: A much larger clone is a single base away; this may be a read error. The chain recombines TRBV12-3 or TRBV12-4 with TRBJ2-3; 7 nucleotides line up with TRBD1. Losses at the gene ends were 6 bases for V and 4 bases for J; bases not matched to a gene: 4. This CDR3 region has 13 residues. The CDR3 protein is CASRGQAPDTQYF. The DNA of the CDR3 is TGTGCCAGCAGAGGACAGGCCCCAGATACGCAGTATTTT.

This clonotype has only a few counts. J is TRBJ2-4 and V is TRBV5-4; D is unclear. V was pared by 1 base and J by 4 bases, with 6 bases between. The V gene's germline CDR1 is SGHNT and CDR2 YYREEE (reference sequence). The CDR3 has 13 residues. Written as DNA, the CDR3 is TGTGCCAGCAGCTTGTATGATAAAAACATTCAGTACTTC. Translated: CASSLYDKNIQYF. Filled out from reference TRBV5-4 and TRBJ2-4, the complete variable domain reads ETGVTQSPTHLIKTRGQQVTLRCSSQSGHNTVSWYQQALGQGPQFIFQYYREEENGRGNFPPRFSGLQFPNYSSELNVNALELDDSALYLCASSLYDKNIQYFGAGTRLSVL.

This clonotype has at least ten counts. This chain connects TRBV20-1 to TRBJ1-5; D is possibly TRBD1 (5 bases). Germline assignment: CDR1 DFQATT and CDR2 SNEGSKA (reference sequence). The CDR3 is 12 amino acids. Trimming stripped 4 bases from V and 5 bases from J, with 9 bases between. CDR3: CSATGLDQPQHF. The CDR3 DNA reads as TGCAGTGCTACAGGGCTTGATCAGCCCCAGCATTTT.

The table lists this clonotype with many counts. The V and J genes are TRBV2 and TRBJ2-7, with 7 bases matching TRBD2. After removal of 1 base from V and 2 bases from J, the junction contained 14 bases not matched to a gene. Germline V gene lookup returns CDR1 SNHLY and CDR2 FYNNEI. This CDR3 region has 18 residues. The CDR3 protein is CASSEDWPARTSPYEQYF. CDR3 nucleotide sequence: TGTGCCAGCAGTGAAGATTGGCCGGCCAGGACTAGTCCCTACGAGCAGTACTTC.

The V and J genes are TRBV29-1 and TRBJ1-1; 9 positions match TRBD1. Germline trimming cut 4 bases from V and 4 bases from J; bases unmatched to any gene: 10. The length of the CDR3 is 15 residues. The germline V gene has CDR1 SQVTM and CDR2 ANQGSEA. For the CDR3, the DNA is TGCAGCGTTGGGGGGACAGGGCTTAAGGGCACTGAAGCTTTCTTT. This codes for CSVGGTGLKGTEAFF.

This clonotype was counted between two and nine times. The chain links TRBV12-3 or TRBV12-4 to TRBJ2-5; tentative D call: TRBD1 (5 bases). V lost 7 bases and J lost 5, with 26 bases in between. The CDR3 is 17 residues long. CDR3 in DNA: TGTGCCAGCACCAATGGACGGTCCACCTACAGGCGGGAGACCCAGTACTTC. This translates into CASTNGRSTYRRETQYF.

This clonotype turned up a few times. CDR3 sequence (DNA): TGCGCCAGCAGCTTGTGGCCACCGGGACAGGAAGCCTACGAGCAGTACTTC. This sequence encodes CASSLWPPGQEAYEQYF. V usage is TRBV5-1 and J usage is TRBJ2-7; 8 nucleotides line up with TRBD1. There are 17 residues in the CDR3. Per germline, CDR1 SGHRS and CDR2 YFSETQ. Trimming cost V 1 base and J 2 bases; bases outside gene matches: 11.

Only a few counts were recorded for this clonotype. The chain carries TRBV12-3 or TRBV12-4 and TRBJ1-3; the D gene is possibly TRBD1 (6 bases). Trimming took off 7 bases at V and 2 bases at J, with 15 bases between the two ends. The CDR3 is made up of 15 amino acids. CDR3 sequence reads: CASNLPQGTGNTIYF. Here the CDR3 DNA reads TGTGCCAGCAACCTCCCACAGGGAACTGGAAACACCATATATTTT.

This clonotype showed up many times. The chain employs TRBV3-1 and TRBJ1-4, with a weak D call TRBD1 (5 bases). The V gene lost 5 bases and the J gene lost 3 bases, with 13 bases spanning the gap. CDR3 length: 15 amino acids. From germline, CDR1 is LGHDT and CDR2 YNNKEL (reference sequence). The CDR3 loop is CASSARRGANEKLFF. The CDR3 DNA is TGTGCCAGCAGCGCCCGACGAGGGGCTAATGAAAAACTGTTTTTT.

About this clonotype: The CDR3 ends on some other residue instead of the conserved phenylalanine or tryptophan, so this is likely a read error. V and J are TRBV4-1 and TRBJ1-5; D is uncertain. The germline V gene encodes CDR1 MGHRA and CDR2 YSYEKL. There are 13 residues in the CDR3. The ends were cut back, 5 bases at V and 6 bases at J, with 11 bases in the middle. Here the CDR3 DNA reads TGCGCCAGCAGCGAAGTGGTTTCTCAGCCCCAGCATTTG. This sequence encodes CASSEVVSQPQHL.

This clonotype came up many times. The gene calls are TRBV5-1 and TRBJ1-1; 8 bases match TRBD1. The CDR3 runs to 15 residues. CDR1 SGHRS and CDR2 YFSETQ come from the germline V gene. After removal of 4 bases from V and 0 bases from J, the junction contained 5 bases not matched to a gene. The CDR3 sequence is CASSRSTGVNTEAFF. CDR3 sequence (DNA): TGCGCCAGCAGCCGTTCGACAGGGGTGAACACTGAAGCTTTCTTT. The variable domain in full, completed from reference TRBV5-1 and TRBJ1-1, reads KAGVTQTPRYLIKTRGQQVTLSCSPISGHRSVSWYQQTPGQGLQFLFEYFSETQRNKGNFPGRFSGRQFSNSRSEMNVSTLELGDSALYLCASSRSTGVNTEAFFGQGTRLTVV.

The chain recombines TRBV29-1 with TRBJ1-1; no clear D gene. The CDR3 runs 12 residues. CDR1 SQVTM and CDR2 ANQGSEA come from the germline V gene. The ends were cut back, 7 bases at V and 2 bases at J, with 11 bases in the middle. CDR3 sequence (DNA): TGCAGCGGCCTGAGTCTAAACACTGAAGCTTTCTTT. This gives the protein CSGLSLNTEAFF.

The sample holds many counts of this clonotype. The chain is built from TRBV4-1 and TRBJ1-2, with D possibly matching TRBD1 (5 bases). V was trimmed by 0 bases and J by 4 bases, leaving 15 bases between them. Germline-derived CDR1 and CDR2 are MGHRA and YSYEKL. The CDR3 runs to 16 residues. In DNA form, the CDR3 reads TGCGCCAGCAGCCAAGATGGTCAGGGAACCCTCTATGGCTACACCTTC. Its translation: CASSQDGQGTLYGYTF.